The 14 T cell receptor beta chains below come from one sample, sequenced in a study of PD-L1 blockade in urothelial cancer. Repertoires were generated with immunoSEQ multiplex PCR, while TCRdb's copy carries only in-frame clones and drops some. The table records 100,000 to 150,000 clones, more than 70% of them present only once. Time point of the sample: peripheral blood 6 weeks after treatment start. Sample: PBMCs, taken around atezolizumab (anti-PD-L1) treatment. The source of these receptors is a man in his forties or fifties with urothelial cancer.

This rearrangement joins TRBV30 to TRBJ1-2, with 8 nucleotides matching TRBD1. Germline lookup yields CDR1 GTSNPN and CDR2 SVGIG (reference sequence). With 2 bases clipped from V and 4 bases from J, the junction kept 3 bases outside the gene matches. CDR3 length: 13 amino acids. CDR3: CAWSSTGGYGYTF. CDR3 sequence (DNA): TGTGCCTGGAGTTCAACAGGGGGCTATGGCTACACCTTC.

Remarks on this clone: The same CDR3 is also encoded by other DNA sequences in this sample. The chain employs TRBV6-5 and TRBJ1-1; D gene uncertain. The V gene lost 5 bases and the J gene lost 2 bases, with 12 bases spanning the gap. The CDR3 has 14 residues. The germline V gene has CDR1 MNHEY and CDR2 SVGAGI. As DNA, the CDR3 is TGTGCCAGCAGTCCTGGACTATATAACACTGAAGCTTTCTTT. Amino acids: CASSPGLYNTEAFF.

J is TRBJ2-6 and V is TRBV7-8, with 10 positions matching TRBD2. The V gene's germline CDR1 is SGHVS and CDR2 FQNEAQ. Trimming cost V 4 bases and J 2 bases; bases outside gene matches: 17. There are 21 residues in the CDR3. The CDR3 DNA is TGTGCCAGCAGCTCCTCCTTAAGCGGGAGGGCCAGTCCCCCTGGGGCCAACGTCCTGACTTTC. Protein sequence: CASSSSLSGRASPPGANVLTF.

The rearrangement joins TRBV5-8 to TRBJ1-6; 7 nucleotides line up with TRBD1. The V segment lost 4 bases and the J segment 3 bases; nucleotides outside the gene matches: 4. There are 15 residues in the CDR3. Per germline, CDR1 SGHTS and CDR2 YDEGEE. The CDR3: CASSGGDSYNSPLHF. Here the CDR3 DNA reads TGTGCCAGCAGCGGAGGGGACAGCTATAATTCACCCCTCCACTTT.

The chain joins TRBV6-1 to TRBJ2-7; 8 bases align to TRBD2. This CDR3 comprises 14 residues. Germline values: CDR1 MNHNS, CDR2 SASEGT. With 8 bases clipped from V and 0 bases from J, the junction kept 6 bases outside the gene matches. CDR3 DNA sequence: TGTGCCAGCGAGGCGGGGGGAGGCTCCTACGAGCAGTACTTC. Protein: CASEAGGGSYEQYF.

V is TRBV30 and J is TRBJ1-3; D gene uncertain. V gave up 0 bases and J gave up 0 bases, with 6 bases separating them. This CDR3 has 14 amino acids. Per germline, CDR1 GTSNPN and CDR2 SVGIG (reference sequence). The CDR3 region has the DNA TGTGCCTGGAGTGTAGAGGTCTCTGGAAACACCATATATTTT. Its translation is CAWSVEVSGNTIYF.

The V and J genes are TRBV10-3 and TRBJ2-3; 9 bases map to TRBD2. V lost 10 bases to trimming and J lost 8 bases; unmatched junction nucleotides: 10. The germline V gene has CDR1 ENHRY and CDR2 SYGVKD. The CDR3 runs 13 residues. Here the CDR3 reads CATEREVKSTQYF. CDR3 DNA sequence: TGTGCCACCGAGCGGGAGGTTAAAAGTACGCAGTATTTT.

The chain has TRBV5-5 and TRBJ2-3; 13 bases map to TRBD2. Losses at the gene ends were 3 bases for V and 4 bases for J; bases not matched to a gene: 11. Germline assignment: CDR1 SGHKS and CDR2 YYEKEE (reference sequence). The CDR3 runs to 18 residues. In DNA, the CDR3 is TGTGCCAGCAGCTCAGGGACTAGCGGGATTAATCGTGCAGATACGCAGTATTTT. Residues: CASSSGTSGINRADTQYF.

V usage is TRBV6-1 and J usage is TRBJ2-3, with TRBD2 as a possible D gene (6 bases). There are 15 residues in the CDR3. The germline V gene has CDR1 MNHNS and CDR2 SASEGT. V lost 8 bases and J 5 bases, leaving 20 bases between the germline ends. CDR3 loop: CASARERGRQDTQYF. In DNA, the CDR3 is TGTGCCAGCGCCCGGGAGCGAGGGAGACAAGATACGCAGTATTTT.

The genes are TRBV11-2 and TRBJ2-7, with 15 bases aligning to TRBD2. Per the germline V gene, CDR1 is SGHAT and CDR2 is FQNNGV. The CDR3 loop spans 16 amino acids. Germline trimming cut 5 bases from V and 2 bases from J; bases unmatched to any gene: 4. The CDR3 sequence: CASSRGTSGGPYEQYF. CDR3 nucleotide sequence: TGTGCCAGCAGCCGGGGGACTAGCGGGGGGCCCTACGAGCAGTACTTC.

The J gene is TRBJ1-1, the V gene TRBV12-5; D remains ambiguous. Trimming shortened V by 1 base and J by 1 base, and 4 bases separated the two germline ends. CDR1 is LGHNT, CDR2 FRNRAP, per germline. The CDR3 is made up of 13 amino acids. CDR3 bases: TGTGCTAGTGGTTTGGGACAGAACACTGAAGCTTTCTTT. Translated, it gives CASGLGQNTEAFF. The complete variable domain, with remaining parts taken from reference TRBV12-5 and TRBJ1-1, reads DARVTQTPRHKVTEMGQEVTMRCQPILGHNTVFWYRQTMMQGLELLAYFRNRAPLDDSGMPKDRFSAEMPDATLATLKIQPSEPRDSAVYFCASGLGQNTEAFFGQGTRLTVV.

This clone was seen only once. The chain employs TRBV30 and TRBJ1-2, with TRBD1 matching 7 bases. J was trimmed by 8 bases and V by 1 base; bases with no gene match: 4. In germline, CDR1 is GTSNPN, CDR2 SVGIG (reference sequence). This CDR3 spans 12 amino acids. CDR3 in DNA: TGTGCCTGGAGTGCGGGACAGTCAGGCTACACCTTC. Its translation is CAWSAGQSGYTF. Using reference TRBV30 and TRBJ1-2 for the parts outside the CDR3, the full variable domain is SQTIHQWPATLVQPVGSPLSLECTVEGTSNPNLYWYRQAAGRGLQLLFYSVGIGQISSEVPQNLSASRPQDRQFILSSKKLLLSDSGFYLCAWSAGQSGYTFGSGTRLTVV.

This clone appeared once. V is TRBV18 and J is TRBJ1-2, with 7 bases identical to TRBD1. Germline lookup yields CDR1 KGHSH and CDR2 LQKENI. CDR3 length equals 15 residues. V lost 2 bases to trimming and J lost 2 bases; unmatched junction nucleotides: 5. In DNA, the CDR3 is TGTGCCAGCTCACCAAGACAGGGACAAAACTATGGCTACACCTTC. Protein: CASSPRQGQNYGYTF.

The V gene is TRBV27, the J gene TRBJ2-1; TRBD1 is a possible D gene (6 bases). CDR3 length: 14 amino acids. V was cut by 2 bases and J by 10 bases, with 15 bases left in between. The V gene's germline CDR1 is MNHEY and CDR2 SMNVEV (reference sequence). CDR3 loop: CASSLSPGTREQFF. CDR3 nucleotide sequence: TGTGCCAGCAGTTTAAGCCCGGGGACAAGAGAGCAGTTCTTC.